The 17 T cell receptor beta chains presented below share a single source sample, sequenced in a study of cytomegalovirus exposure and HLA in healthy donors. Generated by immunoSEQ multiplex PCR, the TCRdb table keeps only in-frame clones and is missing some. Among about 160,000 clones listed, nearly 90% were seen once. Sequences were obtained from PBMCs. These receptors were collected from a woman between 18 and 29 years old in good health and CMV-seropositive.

The CDR3 sequence: CASSPTGTSGSKSYNEQFF. For the CDR3, the DNA is TGCGCCAGCAGCCCTACCGGGACTAGCGGGAGTAAGTCCTACAATGAGCAGTTCTTC. This chain connects TRBV5-1 to TRBJ2-1; 14 positions agree with TRBD2. This CDR3 region has 19 residues. CDR1 is SGHRS, CDR2 YFSETQ, per germline. V shed 4 bases, J shed 1 base, and the junction held 10 bases outside the gene matches.

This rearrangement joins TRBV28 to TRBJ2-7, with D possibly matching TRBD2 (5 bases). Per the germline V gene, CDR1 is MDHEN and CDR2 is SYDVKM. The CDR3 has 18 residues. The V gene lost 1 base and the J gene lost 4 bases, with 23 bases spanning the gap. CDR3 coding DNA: TGTGCCAGCAGTTTATTATCGAGCGGCCTACGTCATCAATACGAGCAGTACTTC. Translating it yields CASSLLSSGLRHQYEQYF.

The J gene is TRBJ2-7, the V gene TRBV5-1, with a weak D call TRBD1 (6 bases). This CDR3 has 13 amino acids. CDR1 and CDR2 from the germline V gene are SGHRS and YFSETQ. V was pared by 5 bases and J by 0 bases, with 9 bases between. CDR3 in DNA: TGCGCCAGCAGTAGGGGGAGCTCCTACGAGCAGTACTTC. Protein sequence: CASSRGSSYEQYF.

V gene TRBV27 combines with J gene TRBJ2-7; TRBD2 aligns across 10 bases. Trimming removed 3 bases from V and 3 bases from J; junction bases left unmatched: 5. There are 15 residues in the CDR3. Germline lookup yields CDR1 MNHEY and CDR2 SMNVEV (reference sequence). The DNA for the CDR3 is TGTGCCAGCAGTTTCACTAGCGGGAAGGTCTACGAGCAGTACTTC. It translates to CASSFTSGKVYEQYF.

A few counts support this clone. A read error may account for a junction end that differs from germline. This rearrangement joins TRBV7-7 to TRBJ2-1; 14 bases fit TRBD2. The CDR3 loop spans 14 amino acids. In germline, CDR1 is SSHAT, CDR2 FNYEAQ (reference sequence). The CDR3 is CASSRGLAGDEQFF. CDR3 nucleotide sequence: TGTGCTAGCAGCCGGGGACTAGCGGGAGATGAGCAGTTCTTC.

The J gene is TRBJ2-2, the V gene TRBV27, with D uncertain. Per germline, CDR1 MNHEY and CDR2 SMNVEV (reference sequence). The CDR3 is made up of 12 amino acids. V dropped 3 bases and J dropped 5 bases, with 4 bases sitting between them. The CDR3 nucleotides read TGTGCCAGCAGTTTCGGGACCGGGGAGCTGTTTTTT. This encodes CASSFGTGELFF.

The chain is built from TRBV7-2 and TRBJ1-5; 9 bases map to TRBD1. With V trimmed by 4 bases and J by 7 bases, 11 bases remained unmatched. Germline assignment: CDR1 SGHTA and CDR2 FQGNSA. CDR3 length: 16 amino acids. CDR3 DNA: TGTGCCAGCAGCTCCCGCGCGGGACAGGGCTGGCAGCCCCAGCATTTT. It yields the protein CASSSRAGQGWQPQHF.

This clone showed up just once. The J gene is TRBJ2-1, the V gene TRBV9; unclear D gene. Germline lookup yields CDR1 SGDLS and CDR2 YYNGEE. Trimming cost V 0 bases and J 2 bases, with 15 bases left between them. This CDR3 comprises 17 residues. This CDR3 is CASSVDRGINTYNEQFF. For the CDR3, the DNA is TGTGCCAGCAGCGTAGACCGCGGAATCAACACCTACAATGAGCAGTTCTTC.

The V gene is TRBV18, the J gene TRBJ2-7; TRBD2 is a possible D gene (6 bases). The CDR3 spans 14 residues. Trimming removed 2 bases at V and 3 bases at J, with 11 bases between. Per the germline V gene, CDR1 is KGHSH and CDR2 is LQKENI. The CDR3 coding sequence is TGTGCCAGCTCACCAGGAGCGGGTTACTACGAGCAGTACTTC. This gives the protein CASSPGAGYYEQYF.

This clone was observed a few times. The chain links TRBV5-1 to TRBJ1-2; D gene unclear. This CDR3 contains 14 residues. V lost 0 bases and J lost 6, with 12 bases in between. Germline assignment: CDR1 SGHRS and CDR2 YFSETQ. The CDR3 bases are TGCGCCAGCAGCTTGGCCTCGGGTCATGATGGCTACACCTTC. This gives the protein CASSLASGHDGYTF.

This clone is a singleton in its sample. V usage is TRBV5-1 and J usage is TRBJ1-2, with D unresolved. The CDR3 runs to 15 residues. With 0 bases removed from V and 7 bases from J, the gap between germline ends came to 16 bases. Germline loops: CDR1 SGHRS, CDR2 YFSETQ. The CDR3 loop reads CASSLERFGPPGYTF. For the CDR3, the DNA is TGCGCCAGCAGCTTGGAACGGTTTGGTCCTCCTGGCTACACCTTC.

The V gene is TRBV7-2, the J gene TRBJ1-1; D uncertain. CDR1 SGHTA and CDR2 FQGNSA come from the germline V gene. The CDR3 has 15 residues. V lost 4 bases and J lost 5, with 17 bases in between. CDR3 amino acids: CASSSPSGMWTEAFF. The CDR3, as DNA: TGTGCCAGCAGCTCCCCCTCGGGGATGTGGACTGAAGCTTTCTTT.

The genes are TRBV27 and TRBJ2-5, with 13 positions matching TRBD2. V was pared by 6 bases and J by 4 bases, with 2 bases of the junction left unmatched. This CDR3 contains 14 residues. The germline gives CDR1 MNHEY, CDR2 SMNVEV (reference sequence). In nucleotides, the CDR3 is TGTGCCAGCAGCCGGACTAGCGGGAGAGAGACCCAGTACTTC. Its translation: CASSRTSGRETQYF.

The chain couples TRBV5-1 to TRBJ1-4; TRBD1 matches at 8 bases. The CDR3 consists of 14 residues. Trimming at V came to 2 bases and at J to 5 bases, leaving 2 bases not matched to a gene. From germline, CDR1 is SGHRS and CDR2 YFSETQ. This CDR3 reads CASSFGQGNEKLFF. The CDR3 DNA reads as TGCGCCAGCAGCTTTGGACAGGGCAATGAAAAACTGTTTTTT. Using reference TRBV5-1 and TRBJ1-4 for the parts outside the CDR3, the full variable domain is KAGVTQTPRYLIKTRGQQVTLSCSPISGHRSVSWYQQTPGQGLQFLFEYFSETQRNKGNFPGRFSGRQFSNSRSEMNVSTLELGDSALYLCASSFGQGNEKLFFGSGTQLSVL.

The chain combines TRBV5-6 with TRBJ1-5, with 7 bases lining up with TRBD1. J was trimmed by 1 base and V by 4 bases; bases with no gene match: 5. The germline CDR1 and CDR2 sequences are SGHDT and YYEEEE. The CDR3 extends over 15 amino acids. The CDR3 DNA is TGTGCCAGCAGCCGGACAGGTTACAGCAATCAGCCCCAGCATTTT. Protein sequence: CASSRTGYSNQPQHF.

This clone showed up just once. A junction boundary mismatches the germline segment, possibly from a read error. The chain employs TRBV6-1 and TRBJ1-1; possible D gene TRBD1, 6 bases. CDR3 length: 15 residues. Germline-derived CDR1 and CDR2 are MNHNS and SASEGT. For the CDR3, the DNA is TGTGCCAGCCGACAGGACATAGGTAAGAACTCTGAAGCTTTCTTT. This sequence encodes CASRQDIGKNSEAFF.

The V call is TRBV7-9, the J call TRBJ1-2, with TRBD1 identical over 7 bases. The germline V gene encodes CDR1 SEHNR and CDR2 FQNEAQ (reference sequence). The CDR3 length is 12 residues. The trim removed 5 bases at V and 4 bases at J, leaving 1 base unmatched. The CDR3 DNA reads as TGTGCCAGCAGCCGGGACAGCTATGGCTACACCTTC. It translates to CASSRDSYGYTF.